These 30 T cell receptor beta chains originate from one sample sequenced in a study of blood T cell repertoires in COVID-19 (dated by TCRdb to 2018 to 2020). The library was prepared using the immunoSEQ multiplex PCR assay. Drawn from immuneACCESS, this table holds only the in-frame rearrangements with V and J called that TCRdb kept. Clones are partly lost; checked studies trace under half to an unresolved V gene and leave the rest unexplained. This sample holds about 150,000 clones; about four fifths were observed only once. The biggest ten clones account for roughly 29% of the sample. The sample taken for sequencing was peripheral blood. These TCRs come from a woman aged 60-75 years with acute or convalescent COVID-19.

The chain is built from TRBV20-1 and TRBJ1-4, with a possible D match to TRBD1 (5 bases). The CDR3 has 11 amino acids. Germline values: CDR1 DFQATT, CDR2 SNEGSKA (reference sequence). V was cut by 6 bases and J by 3 bases, with 5 bases left in between. DNA of the CDR3: TGCAGTGCGACAGCTAATGAAAAACTGTTTTTT. It codes for CSATANEKLFF.

This chain joins TRBV30 and TRBJ2-1; tentatively, D is TRBD1 (6 bases). The germline CDR1 and CDR2 sequences are GTSNPN and SVGIG (reference sequence). CDR3 length equals 14 residues. Trimming removed 5 bases at V and 4 bases at J, with 15 bases between. The CDR3, as DNA: TGTGCCTGGTCACAGGGTTACTTGTACAATGAGCAGTTCTTC. Protein: CAWSQGYLYNEQFF.

The chain recombines TRBV5-5 with TRBJ1-6, with TRBD1 matching over 9 bases. V lost 4 bases and J lost 7; bases outside the gene matches: 9. The germline V gene encodes CDR1 SGHKS and CDR2 YYEKEE (reference sequence). The CDR3 is 16 amino acids. The DNA of the CDR3 is TGTGCCAGCAGCCCCACCGGGACAGGGCTAAATTCACCCCTCCACTTT. Its translation: CASSPTGTGLNSPLHF.

The V gene is TRBV6-2 or TRBV6-3, the J gene TRBJ1-2, with unresolved D. Germline CDR1 and CDR2: MNHEY and SVGEGT. V was trimmed by 0 bases and J by 4 bases, leaving 12 bases between them. The CDR3 spans 15 residues. Here the CDR3 reads CASSYSRSSGYGYTF. CDR3 DNA sequence: TGTGCCAGCAGTTACTCGCGAAGTAGTGGCTATGGCTACACCTTC.

V is TRBV10-3 and J is TRBJ1-2; a weak D match, TRBD1 (6 bases). The ends were cut back, 0 bases at V and 7 bases at J, with 15 bases in the middle. The germline V gene has CDR1 ENHRY and CDR2 SYGVKD. CDR3 length equals 15 residues. Here the CDR3 DNA reads TGTGCCATCAGTGAGTCTCCAGGGGTGAATGGTGGCTACACCTTC. Amino acids: CAISESPGVNGGYTF.

The V gene is TRBV7-9, the J gene TRBJ1-2, with D maybe TRBD1 (5 bases). V was pared by 0 bases and J by 4 bases, with 18 bases between. The V gene's germline CDR1 is SEHNR and CDR2 FQNEAQ (reference sequence). The CDR3 length is 17 residues. Here the CDR3 DNA reads TGTGCCAGCAGCTTAGCTGGCGCGGGACCGCGAACCTATGGCTACACCTTC. The encoded protein is CASSLAGAGPRTYGYTF.

The chain combines TRBV6-5 with TRBJ1-5; D is undetermined. This CDR3 region has 14 residues. V was pared by 0 bases and J by 7 bases, with 10 bases between. Germline assignment: CDR1 MNHEY and CDR2 SVGAGI. DNA for the CDR3: TGTGCCAGCAGTTACTCGGGGAGGGCGCAGCCCCAGCATTTT. Encoded protein: CASSYSGRAQPQHF.

The chain is built from TRBV5-6 and TRBJ1-3; 8 positions match TRBD1. V lost 2 bases and J lost 1; bases outside the gene matches: 5. There are 16 residues in the CDR3. Germline V CDR1 and CDR2: SGHDT, YYEEEE. The chain's CDR3 is CASSFLQGASGNTIYF. DNA for the CDR3: TGTGCCAGCAGCTTTCTTCAGGGGGCATCTGGAAACACCATATATTTT.

V gene TRBV2 combines with J gene TRBJ1-1; TRBD1 aligns across 10 bases. Germline loops: CDR1 SNHLY, CDR2 FYNNEI. V lost 4 bases, J lost 5 bases, and 4 bases stayed unmatched. The CDR3 consists of 14 residues. CDR3 residues: CASSATGGITEAFF. In nucleotides, the CDR3 is TGTGCCAGCAGTGCGACAGGGGGCATAACTGAAGCTTTCTTT.

J is TRBJ2-5 and V is TRBV7-2, with 9 positions matching TRBD2. Losses at the gene ends were 0 bases for V and 4 bases for J; bases not matched to a gene: 3. The CDR3 has 15 residues. CDR1 SGHTA and CDR2 FQGNSA come from the germline V gene. The CDR3 DNA follows: TGTGCCAGCAGCTTAGCGGCTAGCGGGGTAGAGACCCAGTACTTC. Translated: CASSLAASGVETQYF.

Concerning this clone itself: The same CDR3 also results from other DNA sequences found in this sample. This chain connects TRBV15 to TRBJ2-1; perhaps TRBD2 as D (7 bases). CDR3 length: 16 residues. CDR1 and CDR2 from the germline V gene are LNHNV and YYDKDF (reference sequence). Trimming stripped 0 bases from V and 3 bases from J, with 12 bases between. The CDR3 reads CATSRDGGGGYNEQFF. CDR3 nucleotides: TGTGCCACCAGCAGAGATGGCGGGGGCGGCTACAATGAGCAGTTCTTC.

The genes are TRBV9 and TRBJ1-3; D is perhaps TRBD1 (6 bases). The CDR3 spans 16 residues. Germline V gives CDR1 SGDLS, CDR2 YYNGEE. V was shortened by 0 bases and J by 0 bases, with 10 bases between the two germline ends. CDR3 protein: CASSVGGPPSGNTIYF. CDR3 sequence (DNA): TGTGCCAGCAGCGTAGGGGGGCCGCCCTCTGGAAACACCATATATTTT.

The rearrangement uses TRBV3-1 (or the pseudogene TRBV3-2) and TRBJ1-2; D not certain. Trimming cost V 3 bases and J 4 bases, with 9 bases left between them. The CDR3 is 13 residues long. Looked up from germline, CDR1 is LGHDT and CDR2 is YNNKEL (reference sequence). The CDR3 nucleotides read TGTGCCAGCAGCCAGGGCCTGATCTATGGCTACACCTTC. Translated: CASSQGLIYGYTF.

The chain joins TRBV6-6 to TRBJ1-4; TRBD1 matches 9 bases. The CDR3 runs 14 residues. V shed 4 bases and J 6 bases; nucleotides not matched to a gene: 3. The germline V gene encodes CDR1 MNHNY and CDR2 SVGAGI (reference sequence). The DNA of the CDR3 is TGTGCCAGCAGTTTTGGACAGGGGTATGAAAAACTGTTTTTT. Its protein product is CASSFGQGYEKLFF.

This chain joins TRBV12-5 and TRBJ2-4, with TRBD1 identical over 12 bases. The V and J ends lost 1 base and 1 base, in that order; junction bases with no gene match: 5. The CDR3 runs 18 residues. In germline, CDR1 is LGHNT, CDR2 FRNRAP. CDR3 region: CASGLGGQGARAKNIQYF. The CDR3 DNA is TGTGCTAGTGGTTTGGGGGGACAGGGGGCCAGGGCCAAAAACATTCAGTACTTC.

The rearrangement joins TRBV6-5 to TRBJ1-4; TRBD1 is a possible D gene (6 bases). This CDR3 spans 15 amino acids. V gave up 8 bases and J gave up 7 bases, with 20 bases separating them. The germline gives CDR1 MNHEY, CDR2 SVGAGI. The CDR3 coding sequence is TGTGCCAGCTATTTGGGGGGGGCAGGGAGTGAAAAACTGTTTTTT. This gives the protein CASYLGGAGSEKLFF.

The V and J genes are TRBV5-1 and TRBJ1-4; TRBD1 matches at 9 bases. Germline assignment: CDR1 SGHRS and CDR2 YFSETQ. V shed 4 bases, J shed 4 bases, and the junction held 8 bases outside the gene matches. There are 16 residues in the CDR3. In nucleotides, the CDR3 is TGCGCCAGCAGCCTACAGGGGGCGACGATTAATGAAAAACTGTTTTTT. Translation gives CASSLQGATINEKLFF.

This clone was seen a few times. V usage is TRBV2 and J usage is TRBJ2-1, with 11 bases identical to TRBD2. Unmatched junction bases numbered 4, after V lost 6 bases and J lost 0 bases. The length of the CDR3 is 16 residues. Germline V gives CDR1 SNHLY, CDR2 FYNNEI. CDR3 loop: CASRVSGGVSYNEQFF. The CDR3 DNA reads TGTGCCAGCAGGGTTAGCGGGGGGGTCTCCTACAATGAGCAGTTCTTC.

CDR3 nucleotides: TGTGCCAGCTCACCCGGGGTTACAACTAATGAAAAACTGTTTTTT. It codes for CASSPGVTTNEKLFF. V usage is TRBV18 and J usage is TRBJ1-4; D not resolved. Germline lookup yields CDR1 KGHSH and CDR2 LQKENI. The CDR3 loop spans 15 amino acids. The V end was cut by 3 bases, the J end by 0 bases, with 8 bases between. Looking up the rest from reference TRBV18 and TRBJ1-4 gives the full variable domain: NAGVMQNPRHLVRRRGQEARLRCSPMKGHSHVYWYRQLPEEGLKFMVYLQKENIIDESGMPKERFSAEFPKEGPSILRIQQVVRGDSAAYFCASSPGVTTNEKLFFGSGTQLSVL.

The V and J genes are TRBV3-1 (or the pseudogene TRBV3-2) and TRBJ1-2, with a tentative D call TRBD1 (5 bases). The CDR3 is 15 amino acids. The germline V gene encodes CDR1 LGHDT and CDR2 YNNKEL (reference sequence). Deletions cut 4 bases from V and 0 bases from J, with 12 bases between. CDR3 amino acids: CASSPLTTANYGYTF. For the CDR3, the DNA is TGTGCCAGCAGCCCTCTTACGACAGCTAACTATGGCTACACCTTC.

The V and J genes are TRBV30 and TRBJ1-4; 7 bases are a match to TRBD1. Germline V CDR1 and CDR2: GTSNPN, SVGIG (reference sequence). This CDR3 region has 12 residues. With V trimmed by 8 bases and J by 8 bases, 8 bases remained unmatched. The CDR3 protein is CAAKGAGEKLFF. Here the CDR3 DNA reads TGTGCCGCGAAGGGGGCAGGGGAAAAACTGTTTTTT.

This chain's CDR3 is CASSGQGMGDEQYF. The CDR3 bases are TGCGCCAGCAGTGGACAGGGAATGGGTGACGAGCAGTACTTC. The V and J genes are TRBV5-1 and TRBJ2-7; TRBD1 agrees at 8 bases. CDR1 and CDR2 (germline): SGHRS, YFSETQ. Trimming took 5 bases from V and 5 from J; bases not matched to a gene: 9. The CDR3 has 14 residues.

J is TRBJ2-7 and V is TRBV13; 8 bases are shared with TRBD1. Germline-derived CDR1 and CDR2 are PRHDT and FYEKMQ (reference sequence). The CDR3 consists of 14 residues. The V segment lost 10 bases and the J segment 5 bases; nucleotides outside the gene matches: 13. The CDR3 sequence is CATLRAGGKNEQYF. The CDR3 nucleotides are TGTGCCACCCTACGCGCAGGGGGCAAAAACGAGCAGTACTTC.

The chain has TRBV28 and TRBJ1-2; 8 positions agree with TRBD1. V dropped 10 bases and J dropped 4; count of bases not matched to a gene: 8. CDR3 length: 13 residues. Germline lookup yields CDR1 MDHEN and CDR2 SYDVKM. CDR3 residues: CAIRGQAIYGYTF. The CDR3, as DNA: TGTGCCATCAGGGGACAGGCGATCTATGGCTACACCTTC.

The chain recombines TRBV30 with TRBJ1-2; tentatively, D is TRBD1 (6 bases). There are 14 residues in the CDR3. Germline assignment: CDR1 GTSNPN and CDR2 SVGIG (reference sequence). V was cut by 0 bases and J by 4 bases, with 12 bases left in between. The CDR3 sequence: CAWSVSGAVYGYTF. CDR3 coding DNA: TGTGCCTGGAGTGTATCAGGGGCCGTCTATGGCTACACCTTC.

This chain uses TRBV27 with TRBJ2-1, with 9 bases fitting TRBD1. Trimming cost V 8 bases and J 8 bases; bases outside gene matches: 10. This CDR3 has 14 amino acids. In germline, CDR1 is MNHEY, CDR2 SMNVEV (reference sequence). The CDR3 coding sequence is TGTGCCAGCTCCCGGGACAGGGCGAGCGATGAGCAGTTCTTC. Amino acids: CASSRDRASDEQFF.

The chain combines TRBV19 with TRBJ1-2; D gene unclear. Germline V gene lookup returns CDR1 LNHDA and CDR2 SQIVND (reference sequence). This CDR3 contains 13 residues. The V end lost 5 bases, the J end lost 4 bases, and 11 bases lay between the germline ends. The CDR3: CASSLSSRYGYTF. The CDR3 region has the DNA TGTGCCAGTAGTCTTTCCTCGCGCTATGGCTACACCTTC.

This rearrangement joins TRBV19 to TRBJ1-1; no clear D gene. The CDR3 contains 14 residues. CDR1 LNHDA and CDR2 SQIVND come from the germline V gene (reference sequence). V lost 1 base and J lost 6, with 12 bases in between. The CDR3 is CASSIGRVAAEAFF. The DNA for the CDR3 is TGTGCCAGTAGTATAGGGAGGGTAGCGGCTGAAGCTTTCTTT.

V and J are TRBV5-1 and TRBJ1-1, with D maybe TRBD1 (5 bases). This CDR3 spans 14 amino acids. Germline CDR1 is SGHRS and CDR2 is YFSETQ. Trimming shortened V by 5 bases and J by 2 bases, and 13 bases separated the two germline ends. The CDR3 region is CASSSFDSNTEAFF. The CDR3 DNA is TGCGCCAGCAGTTCCTTTGACAGCAACACTGAAGCTTTCTTT.

This clone was recorded a few times. V gene TRBV10-2 combines with J gene TRBJ2-7; D is ambiguous. The V gene lost 0 bases and the J gene lost 3 bases, with 9 bases spanning the gap. The CDR3 runs 14 residues. Germline loops: CDR1 WSHSY, CDR2 SAAADI. CDR3 in amino acids: CASSESRGGYEQYV. In nucleotides, the CDR3 is TGCGCCAGCAGTGAGTCGAGAGGTGGCTACGAGCAGTACGTC.